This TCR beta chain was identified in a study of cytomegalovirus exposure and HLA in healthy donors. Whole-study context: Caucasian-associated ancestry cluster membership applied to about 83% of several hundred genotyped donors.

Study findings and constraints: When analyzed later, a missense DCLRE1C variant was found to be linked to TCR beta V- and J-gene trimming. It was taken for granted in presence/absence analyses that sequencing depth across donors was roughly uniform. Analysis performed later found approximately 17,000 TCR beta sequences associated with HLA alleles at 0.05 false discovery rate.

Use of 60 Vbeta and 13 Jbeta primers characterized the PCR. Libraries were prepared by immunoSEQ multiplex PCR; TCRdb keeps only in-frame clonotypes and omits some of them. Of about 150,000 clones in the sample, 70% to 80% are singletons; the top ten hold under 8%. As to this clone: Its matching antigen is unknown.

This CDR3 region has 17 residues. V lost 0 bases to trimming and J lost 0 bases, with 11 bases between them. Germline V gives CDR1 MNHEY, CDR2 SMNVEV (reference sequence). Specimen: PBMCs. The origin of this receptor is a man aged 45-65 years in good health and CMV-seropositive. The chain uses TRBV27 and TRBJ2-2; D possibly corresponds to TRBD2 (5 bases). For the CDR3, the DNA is TGTGCCAGCAGTTTATCTCTAGCCCTCGCGAACACCGGGGAGCTGTTTTTT. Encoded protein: CASSLSLALANTGELFF.